The rows below give T cell receptor beta chains drawn from one sample of a study of T cell repertoires in cytomegalovirus infection. These receptors have no identified antigens. TCRdb ran MiXCR on the reads and lists one entry per CDR3 protein. Of about 890,000 distinct CDR3 sequences detected, around a third appear once; the ten largest clones hold around 15%. Source: cultured CD8+ T cells from PBMCs, taken from culture after CMV antigen stimulation. These TCRs come from a human donor in good health (CMV status not recorded). Some clones in this sample may be carry-over from other donors' samples. The CDR3 runs from the conserved cysteine through the conserved F or W. The D gene is left open where the match is weak. For some rows the clone size is stated as once, few or many, or as a class when expanded; others skip it.

clone_size: few; v_call: TRBV11-2; d_call: TRBD1; j_call: TRBJ2-7; cdr3_aa: CASGGRNTGTGGQPSYEQYF; cdr3_nt: TGTGCCAGTGGGGGAAGGAATACGGGGACAGGGGGCCAACCCTCCTACGAGCAGTACTTC
clone_size: many; v_call: TRBV28; d_call: NA; j_call: TRBJ2-3; cdr3_aa: CASRAGLTDTQYF; cdr3_nt: TGTGCCAGCAGGGCGGGTCTCACAGATACGCAGTATTTT
clone_size: few; v_call: TRBV7-6; d_call: TRBD1; j_call: TRBJ2-1; cdr3_aa: CASSGTGALKYNEQFF; cdr3_nt: TGTGCCAGCAGCGGGACAGGGGCCCTCAAGTACAATGAGCAGTTCTTC
clone_size: NA; v_call: TRBV6-4; d_call: TRBD2; j_call: TRBJ2-1; cdr3_aa: CASGWTSGPYNEQFF; cdr3_nt: TGTGCCAGCGGATGGACTAGCGGGCCTTACAATGAGCAGTTCTTC
clone_size: few; v_call: TRBV7-6; d_call: NA; j_call: TRBJ1-2; cdr3_aa: CASSTTEDINYGYTF; cdr3_nt: TGTGCCAGCAGCACAACCGAGGATATTAACTATGGCTACACCTTC
clone_size: few; v_call: TRBV19; d_call: TRBD1; j_call: TRBJ1-1; cdr3_aa: CASSVWDRPTEAFF; cdr3_nt: TGTGCCAGTAGTGTATGGGACAGGCCCACTGAAGCTTTCTTT
clone_size: NA; v_call: TRBV6-6; d_call: NA; j_call: TRBJ1-5; cdr3_aa: CASSTGEGDSNQPQHF; cdr3_nt: TGTGCCAGCAGCACCGGAGAGGGAGATAGCAATCAGCCCCAGCATTTT
clone_size: many; v_call: TRBV7-2; d_call: NA; j_call: TRBJ2-3; cdr3_aa: CASSWVRGAGTDTQYF; cdr3_nt: TGTGCCAGCAGCTGGGTCAGGGGCGCTGGGACAGATACGCAGTATTTT
clone_size: NA; v_call: TRBV4-1; d_call: NA; j_call: TRBJ2-4; cdr3_aa: CASSLRQEGIQYF; cdr3_nt: TGCGCCAGCAGCCTCAGACAGGAAGGCATTCAGTACTTC
clone_size: NA; v_call: TRBV19; d_call: NA; j_call: TRBJ2-1; cdr3_aa: CASSMGRGEIFEQFF; cdr3_nt: TGTGCCAGTAGTATGGGCAGGGGCGAAATTTTTGAGCAGTTCTTC
clone_size: NA; v_call: TRBV5-4; d_call: NA; j_call: TRBJ1-1; cdr3_aa: CASSLLYGNTEAFF; cdr3_nt: TGTGCCAGCAGCCTCCTCTATGGGAACACTGAAGCTTTCTTT
clone_size: NA; v_call: TRBV7-6; d_call: TRBD1; j_call: TRBJ2-1; cdr3_aa: CASSPPGQSFDEQFF; cdr3_nt: TGTGCCAGCAGCCCCCCGGGACAGAGTTTCGATGAGCAGTTCTTC
clone_size: NA; v_call: TRBV18; d_call: NA; j_call: TRBJ1-2; cdr3_aa: CASSATEESYGYTF; cdr3_nt: TGTGCCAGCTCAGCCACAGAAGAGTCCTATGGCTACACCTTC
clone_size: NA; v_call: TRBV27; d_call: TRBD1; j_call: TRBJ1-2; cdr3_aa: CASSPWGQGLIYGYTF; cdr3_nt: TGTGCCAGCAGTCCCTGGGGACAGGGCCTGATCTATGGCTACACCTTC
clone_size: few; v_call: TRBV6-5; d_call: TRBD1; j_call: TRBJ2-1; cdr3_aa: CASSYSRTGGYNEQFF; cdr3_nt: TGTGCCAGCAGTTACTCCCGGACAGGGGGATACAATGAGCAGTTCTTC
clone_size: NA; v_call: TRBV4-3; d_call: TRBD1; j_call: TRBJ2-1; cdr3_aa: CASSQESGTARNEQFF; cdr3_nt: TGCGCCAGCAGCCAAGAATCGGGGACAGCTCGTAATGAGCAGTTCTTC
clone_size: few; v_call: TRBV6-1; d_call: TRBD2; j_call: TRBJ2-1; cdr3_aa: CASSTLAGASNEQFF; cdr3_nt: TGTGCCAGCAGTACGCTAGCGGGGGCCAGCAATGAGCAGTTCTTC
clone_size: few; v_call: TRBV20-1; d_call: NA; j_call: TRBJ1-2; cdr3_aa: CSASTGSNYGYTF; cdr3_nt: TGCAGTGCCTCGACAGGATCCAACTATGGCTACACCTTC
clone_size: many; v_call: TRBV7-2; d_call: TRBD2; j_call: TRBJ2-1; cdr3_aa: CASSAGLGTRDEQFF; cdr3_nt: TGTGCCAGCAGCGCGGGACTAGGAACCAGGGATGAGCAGTTCTTC
clone_size: many; v_call: TRBV7-6; d_call: NA; j_call: TRBJ2-3; cdr3_aa: CASSQRRQGPNTDTQYF; cdr3_nt: TGTGCCAGCAGCCAGCGGAGGCAGGGCCCTAACACAGATACGCAGTATTTT
clone_size: few; v_call: TRBV5-5; d_call: NA; j_call: TRBJ1-6; cdr3_aa: CASSSLVGHSPLHF; cdr3_nt: TGTGCCAGCAGCTCGTTGGTGGGACATTCACCCCTCCACTTT
clone_size: NA; v_call: TRBV5-1; d_call: NA; j_call: TRBJ2-2; cdr3_aa: CASSLGPDFTGELFF; cdr3_nt: TGCGCCAGCAGCTTGGGTCCAGACTTCACCGGGGAGCTGTTTTTT
clone_size: few; v_call: TRBV24-1; d_call: NA; j_call: TRBJ2-1; cdr3_aa: CATSDLNTGNEQFF; cdr3_nt: TGTGCCACCAGTGATTTGAATACCGGCAATGAGCAGTTCTTC
clone_size: few; v_call: TRBV19; d_call: NA; j_call: TRBJ1-4; cdr3_aa: CASSIPGIDSLNEKLFF; cdr3_nt: TGTGCCAGTAGTATTCCGGGGATCGACAGCCTTAATGAAAAACTGTTTTTT
clone_size: few; v_call: TRBV4-3; d_call: NA; j_call: TRBJ1-4; cdr3_aa: CASSQGDWKNEKLFF; cdr3_nt: TGCGCCAGCAGCCAAGGGGATTGGAAGAATGAAAAACTGTTTTTT
clone_size: many; v_call: TRBV7-6; d_call: NA; j_call: TRBJ2-2; cdr3_aa: CASSARWGTNTGELFF; cdr3_nt: TGTGCCAGCAGCGCCCGTTGGGGCACGAACACCGGGGAGCTGTTTTTT
clone_size: NA; v_call: TRBV14; d_call: NA; j_call: TRBJ1-1; cdr3_aa: CASSQDPGFTEAFF; cdr3_nt: TGTGCCAGCAGCCAAGATCCGGGCTTCACTGAAGCTTTCTTT
clone_size: NA; v_call: TRBV7-9; d_call: TRBD1; j_call: TRBJ2-1; cdr3_aa: CASRARTGSSYNEQFF; cdr3_nt: TGTGCCAGCAGGGCAAGGACAGGTAGCTCCTACAATGAGCAGTTCTTC
clone_size: many; v_call: TRBV7-6; d_call: NA; j_call: TRBJ1-5; cdr3_aa: CASSPTAGVNNQPQHF; cdr3_nt: TGTGCCAGCAGCCCGACAGCGGGGGTAAACAATCAGCCCCAGCATTTT
clone_size: few; v_call: TRBV6-6; d_call: TRBD2; j_call: TRBJ2-7; cdr3_aa: CASSYLAGENYEQYF; cdr3_nt: TGTGCCAGCAGTTATCTAGCGGGGGAGAATTACGAGCAGTACTTC
clone_size: few; v_call: TRBV4-1; d_call: NA; j_call: TRBJ1-6; cdr3_aa: CASSQDGGGAVGNSPLHF; cdr3_nt: TGCGCCAGCAGCCAAGATGGAGGGGGGGCAGTGGGGAATTCACCCCTCCACTTT
clone_size: few; v_call: TRBV6-5; d_call: TRBD2; j_call: TRBJ2-1; cdr3_aa: CASGPGGHEQFF; cdr3_nt: TGTGCCAGTGGACCGGGAGGGCATGAGCAGTTCTTC
clone_size: NA; v_call: TRBV7-9; d_call: NA; j_call: TRBJ2-5; cdr3_aa: CASSDTQGAGTQYF; cdr3_nt: TGTGCCAGCAGCGACACGCAGGGAGCCGGGACCCAGTACTTC
clone_size: NA; v_call: TRBV5-4; d_call: NA; j_call: TRBJ2-1; cdr3_aa: CASSFFRASYNEQFF; cdr3_nt: TGTGCCAGCAGCTTCTTTCGGGCCTCCTACAATGAGCAGTTCTTC
clone_size: many; v_call: TRBV7-2; d_call: NA; j_call: TRBJ2-1; cdr3_aa: CASSLEGPYSYNEQFF; cdr3_nt: TGTGCCAGCAGCTTAGAGGGGCCATACTCCTACAATGAGCAGTTCTTC
clone_size: few; v_call: TRBV7-9; d_call: NA; j_call: TRBJ1-1; cdr3_aa: CASSFPQFDEAFF; cdr3_nt: TGTGCCAGCAGCTTCCCCCAGTTTGATGAAGCTTTCTTT
clone_size: NA; v_call: TRBV20-1; d_call: NA; j_call: TRBJ1-5; cdr3_aa: CSAFLGGPRSNQPQHF; cdr3_nt: TGCAGTGCTTTCCTCGGGGGCCCTAGGAGCAATCAGCCCCAGCATTTT
clone_size: few; v_call: TRBV7-9; d_call: NA; j_call: TRBJ1-5; cdr3_aa: CASSSNMERGQPQHF; cdr3_nt: TGTGCCAGCAGCTCAAATATGGAGCGTGGTCAGCCCCAGCATTTT
clone_size: few; v_call: TRBV12-3/TRBV12-4; d_call: NA; j_call: TRBJ2-2; cdr3_aa: CASTPGPYAGELFF; cdr3_nt: TGTGCCAGCACCCCTGGTCCTTACGCCGGGGAGCTGTTTTTT
clone_size: NA; v_call: TRBV12-3/TRBV12-4; d_call: NA; j_call: TRBJ2-3; cdr3_aa: CANSAHEGRIDTQYF; cdr3_nt: TGTGCCAACAGTGCCCACGAGGGAAGGATAGATACGCAGTATTTT
clone_size: many; v_call: TRBV11-2; d_call: NA; j_call: TRBJ1-6; cdr3_aa: CASSLVGSPLHF; cdr3_nt: TGTGCCAGCAGCTTAGTTGGGTCACCCCTCCACTTT
clone_size: NA; v_call: TRBV6-5; d_call: NA; j_call: TRBJ1-1; cdr3_aa: CASSYIGGKGSEAFF; cdr3_nt: TGTGCCAGCAGTTATATCGGGGGAAAAGGATCTGAAGCTTTCTTT
clone_size: NA; v_call: TRBV4-3; d_call: NA; j_call: TRBJ1-4; cdr3_aa: CASSQVARTTNEKLFF; cdr3_nt: TGCGCCAGCAGCCAAGTAGCGAGAACAACTAATGAAAAACTGTTTTTT
clone_size: once; v_call: TRBV20-1; d_call: NA; j_call: TRBJ2-1; cdr3_aa: CSARDPLQGGSPYNEQFF; cdr3_nt: TGCAGTGCTAGAGATCCCCTGCAGGGCGGGTCCCCTTACAATGAGCAGTTCTTC
clone_size: NA; v_call: TRBV6-6; d_call: NA; j_call: TRBJ1-6; cdr3_aa: CASSLNTEGSPLHF; cdr3_nt: TGTGCCAGCAGTTTGAATACGGAGGGTTCACCCCTCCACTTT
clone_size: NA; v_call: TRBV28; d_call: NA; j_call: TRBJ2-3; cdr3_aa: CATSFGGHTDTQYF; cdr3_nt: TGTGCTACCTCCTTCGGGGGCCACACAGATACGCAGTATTTT
clone_size: NA; v_call: TRBV25-1; d_call: NA; j_call: TRBJ1-2; cdr3_aa: CASSESGYTYGYTF; cdr3_nt: TGTGCCAGCAGTGAATCCGGGTATACCTATGGCTACACCTTC
clone_size: many; v_call: TRBV6-6; d_call: NA; j_call: TRBJ2-1; cdr3_aa: CASSYSKGVAYNEQFF; cdr3_nt: TGTGCCAGCAGTTACTCGAAAGGGGTTGCCTACAATGAGCAGTTCTTC
clone_size: few; v_call: TRBV13; d_call: TRBD2; j_call: TRBJ2-4; cdr3_aa: CASSSSGGPAKNIQYF; cdr3_nt: TGTGCCAGCAGCAGTAGCGGGGGGCCAGCCAAAAACATTCAGTACTTC